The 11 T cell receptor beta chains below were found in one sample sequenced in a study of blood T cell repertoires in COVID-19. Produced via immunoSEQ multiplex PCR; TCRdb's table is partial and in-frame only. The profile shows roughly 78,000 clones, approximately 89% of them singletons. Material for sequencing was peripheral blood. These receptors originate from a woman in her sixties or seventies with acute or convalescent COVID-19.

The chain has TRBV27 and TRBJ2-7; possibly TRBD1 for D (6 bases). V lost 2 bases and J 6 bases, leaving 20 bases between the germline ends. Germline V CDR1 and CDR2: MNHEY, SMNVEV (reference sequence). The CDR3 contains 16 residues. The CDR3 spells CASSLMGAGRVGEQYF. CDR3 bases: TGTGCCAGCAGTTTAATGGGGGCGGGTCGAGTGGGCGAGCAGTACTTC.

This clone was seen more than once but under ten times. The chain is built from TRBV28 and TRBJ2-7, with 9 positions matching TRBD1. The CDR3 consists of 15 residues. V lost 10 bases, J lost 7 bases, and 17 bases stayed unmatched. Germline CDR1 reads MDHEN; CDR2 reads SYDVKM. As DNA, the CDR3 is TGTGCCACTCGAGAGGGGGACAGGGATGCGGGGGAGCAGTACTTC. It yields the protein CATREGDRDAGEQYF.

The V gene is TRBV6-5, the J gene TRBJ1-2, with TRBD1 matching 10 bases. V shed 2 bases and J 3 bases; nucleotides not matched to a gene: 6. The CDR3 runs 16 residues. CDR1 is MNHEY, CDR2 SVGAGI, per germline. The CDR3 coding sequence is TGTGCCAGCAGTTACACCCCGACAGGGGGCCACTATGGCTACACCTTC. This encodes CASSYTPTGGHYGYTF.

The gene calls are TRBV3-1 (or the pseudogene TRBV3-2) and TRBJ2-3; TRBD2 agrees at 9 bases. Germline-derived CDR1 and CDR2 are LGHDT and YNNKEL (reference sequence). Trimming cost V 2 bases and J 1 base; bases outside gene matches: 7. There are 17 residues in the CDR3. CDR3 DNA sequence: TGTGCCAGCAGCCAATACTTTAGCGGGAGCGGCACAGATACGCAGTATTTT. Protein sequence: CASSQYFSGSGTDTQYF.

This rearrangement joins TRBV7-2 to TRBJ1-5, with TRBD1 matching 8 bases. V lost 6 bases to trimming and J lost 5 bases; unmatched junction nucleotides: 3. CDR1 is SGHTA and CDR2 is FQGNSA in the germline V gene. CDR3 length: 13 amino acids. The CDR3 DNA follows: TGTGCCAGCAGTCAACAGGGGGATCAGCCCCAGCATTTT. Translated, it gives CASSQQGDQPQHF.

CDR3 bases: TGCGCCAGCAGCCAAACTGGACTAGCGCTAATTACAGATACGCAGTATTTT. Translating it yields CASSQTGLALITDTQYF. J is TRBJ2-3 and V is TRBV4-1, with 9 bases matching TRBD2. V gave up 2 bases and J gave up 3 bases; unmatched junction bases: 9. The CDR3 has 17 residues. Per the germline V gene, CDR1 is MGHRA and CDR2 is YSYEKL.

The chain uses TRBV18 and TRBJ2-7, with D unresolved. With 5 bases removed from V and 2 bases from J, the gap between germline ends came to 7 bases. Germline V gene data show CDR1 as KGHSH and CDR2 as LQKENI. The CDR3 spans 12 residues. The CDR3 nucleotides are TGTGCCAGCTCATCAGGCCCCTACGAGCAGTACTTC. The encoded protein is CASSSGPYEQYF.

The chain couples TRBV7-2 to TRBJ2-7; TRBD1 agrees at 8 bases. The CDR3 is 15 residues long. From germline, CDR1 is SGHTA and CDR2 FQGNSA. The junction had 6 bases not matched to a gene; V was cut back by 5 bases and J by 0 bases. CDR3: CASSTRQGHSYEQYF. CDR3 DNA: TGTGCCAGCAGCACAAGACAGGGGCACTCCTACGAGCAGTACTTC.

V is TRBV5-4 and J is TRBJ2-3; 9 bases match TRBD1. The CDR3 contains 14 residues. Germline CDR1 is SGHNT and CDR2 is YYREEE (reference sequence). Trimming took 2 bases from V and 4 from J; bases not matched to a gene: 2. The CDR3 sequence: CASSLQGAADTQYF. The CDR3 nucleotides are TGTGCCAGCAGCTTACAGGGGGCCGCAGATACGCAGTATTTT.

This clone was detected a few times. The CDR3 coding sequence is TGTGCCAGCAGCGTAGTGACAGGGGGCGGTGAAGCTTTCTTT. Amino acid sequence: CASSVVTGGGEAFF. The V gene is TRBV9, the J gene TRBJ1-1; 10 bases match TRBD1. The germline V gene encodes CDR1 SGDLS and CDR2 YYNGEE. The CDR3 is 14 residues long. With 0 bases clipped from V and 7 bases from J, the junction kept 3 bases outside the gene matches. The whole variable domain, remainder taken from reference TRBV9 and TRBJ1-1, is DSGVTQTPKHLITATGQRVTLRCSPRSGDLSVYWYQQSLDQGLQFLIQYYNGEERAKGNILERFSAQQFPDLHSELNLSSLELGDSALYFCASSVVTGGGEAFFGQGTRLTVV.

The CDR3 DNA is TGTGCCAGCAGGTCGGCAGGGGGAAACTATGGCTACACCTTC. It yields the protein CASRSAGGNYGYTF. The V call is TRBV6-5, the J call TRBJ1-2, with TRBD1 matching over 7 bases. This CDR3 has 14 amino acids. V was clipped by 6 bases and J by 2 bases; unmatched bases: 6. In germline, CDR1 is MNHEY, CDR2 SVGAGI.